These 5 T cell receptor beta chains originate from one sample sequenced in a study of OX40 agonist ivuxolimab in advanced cancers. TCRdb's table, derived via immunoSEQ multiplex PCR, lists solely in-frame clones and lacks some. The top ten clones hold approximately 0.81% of a sample with fewer than 85,000 clones, 88% of them seen once. This material consisted of CD4+ or CD8+ T cells sorted from blood, taken in a trial of the OX40 agonist ivuxolimab. The source is an adult with an advanced solid tumor such as melanoma, head and neck, liver or kidney cancer.

The chain carries TRBV19 and TRBJ1-1; TRBD1 is a possible D gene (5 bases). Per the germline V gene, CDR1 is LNHDA and CDR2 is SQIVND (reference sequence). This CDR3 is built from 13 residues. Trimming removed 6 bases at V and 4 bases at J, with 12 bases between. CDR3 nucleotides: TGTGCCAGTAGCTCTACGACAGTCACTGAAGCTTTCTTT. This gives the protein CASSSTTVTEAFF.

The rearrangement joins TRBV12-5 to TRBJ1-1, with 7 positions matching TRBD1. V lost 3 bases to trimming and J lost 1 base; unmatched junction nucleotides: 5. The CDR3 is 15 residues long. CDR1 LGHNT and CDR2 FRNRAP come from the germline V gene. Here the CDR3 reads CASGLSGTANTEAFF. CDR3 sequence (DNA): TGTGCTAGTGGTTTATCCGGGACAGCGAACACTGAAGCTTTCTTT.

This clone has a handful of counts. The chain links TRBV7-2 to TRBJ1-1; D remains ambiguous. With 7 bases removed from V and 5 bases from J, the gap between germline ends came to 14 bases. The CDR3 totals 13 residues. Germline lookup yields CDR1 SGHTA and CDR2 FQGNSA. The CDR3 bases are TGTGCCAGCAAGTGGACTCTGTGGACTGAAGCTTTCTTT. This translates into CASKWTLWTEAFF.

The CDR3 spells CASSSDIKVTGELFF. CDR3 bases: TGCGCCAGCAGCTCCGACATCAAGGTGACCGGGGAGCTGTTTTTT. The chain joins TRBV4-1 to TRBJ2-2; D not certain. Per the germline V gene, CDR1 is MGHRA and CDR2 is YSYEKL. This CDR3 spans 15 amino acids. Trimming shortened V by 5 bases and J by 5 bases, and 15 bases separated the two germline ends.

V is TRBV9 and J is TRBJ2-6; 8 bases align to TRBD2. CDR1 is SGDLS, CDR2 YYNGEE, per germline. The ends lost 6 bases at V and 1 base at J; junction bases unmatched: 0. CDR3 length: 14 amino acids. The CDR3 region is CASKRGSGANVLTF. The CDR3 nucleotides read TGTGCCAGCAAGCGGGGGTCTGGGGCCAACGTCCTGACTTTC.